These 32 T cell receptor beta chains were sequenced from one sample in a study of patients and donors after allogeneic stem cell transplantation. TCRdb re-derived calls from the RT-PCR reads in MiXCR, one entry per CDR3 protein. The sample yields 17,000 or so distinct CDR3 sequences, 27% seen once. Input material: blood, either unsorted or a sorted T cell fraction (not recorded which). The receptors originated from a human donor who was either an allogeneic HSCT recipient or a stem cell or donor lymphocyte infusion donor (not recorded which). It is not recorded whose cells these are; they may come from a transplant donor.

The chain has TRBV6-6 and TRBJ1-5, with D unclear. Germline CDR1 and CDR2: MNHNY and SVGAGI (reference sequence). The CDR3 has 15 amino acids. V was pared by 4 bases and J by 1 base, with 11 bases between. The CDR3 nucleotides read TGTGCCAGCAGTTTTGGCGACGGGAGCAATCAGCCCCAGCATTTT. As protein: CASSFGDGSNQPQHF.

V is TRBV7-2 and J is TRBJ1-3; no clear D. This CDR3 is 15 amino acids long. V was pared by 5 bases and J by 2 bases, with 13 bases between. In germline, CDR1 is SGHTA, CDR2 FQGNSA. The CDR3 sequence: CASSPWTQPGNTIYF. The CDR3, as DNA: TGTGCCAGCAGCCCTTGGACGCAACCTGGAAACACCATATATTTT.

The chain joins TRBV29-1 to TRBJ2-2; 7 bases line up with TRBD2. CDR3 length: 14 residues. Germline CDR1 is SQVTM and CDR2 is ANQGSEA. The J segment lost 5 bases and the V segment lost 7 bases, leaving 10 bases of the junction unmatched. The CDR3 DNA reads TGCAGCGGGGCGGGGAGGGGAATTACCGGGGAGCTGTTTTTT. Its translation: CSGAGRGITGELFF.

This clonotype has just a few counts. The chain uses TRBV20-1 and TRBJ2-7; D may be TRBD1 (6 bases). The V and J ends lost 6 bases and 3 bases respectively, with 15 bases between them. The CDR3 spans 13 residues. Germline CDR1 DFQATT, CDR2 SNEGSKA (reference sequence). The CDR3 bases are TGCAGTGCCGCACAGGGATGGGGCTACGAGCAGTACTTC. This codes for CSAAQGWGYEQYF.

The rearrangement joins TRBV7-9 to TRBJ2-5, with D tentatively TRBD1 (5 bases). V was cut by 1 base and J by 2 bases, with 14 bases left in between. Germline V lookup: CDR1 SEHNR, CDR2 FQNEAQ (reference sequence). The length of the CDR3 is 16 residues. The CDR3 region is CASSLVWGLWQETQYF. The CDR3 nucleotides read TGTGCCAGCAGCTTAGTGTGGGGCCTGTGGCAAGAGACCCAGTACTTC.

The rearrangement uses TRBV10-3 and TRBJ1-4, with D maybe TRBD1 (6 bases). The germline V gene encodes CDR1 ENHRY and CDR2 SYGVKD. The length of the CDR3 is 17 residues. V was cut by 6 bases and J by 8 bases, with 25 bases left in between. The chain's CDR3 is CAISSSWQGHPSEKLFF. CDR3 nucleotides: TGTGCCATCAGCTCTTCGTGGCAGGGACACCCCTCGGAAAAACTGTTTTTT.

Only a few counts were recorded for this clonotype. The CDR3, as DNA: TGTGCCAGTAGTATTCTACCGGGACAGGGCCTATACGAGCAGTACTTC. Protein product: CASSILPGQGLYEQYF. J is TRBJ2-7 and V is TRBV19; the match to TRBD1 covers 9 bases. Germline lookup yields CDR1 LNHDA and CDR2 SQIVND (reference sequence). This CDR3 has 16 amino acids. Germline trimming cut 3 bases from V and 4 bases from J; bases unmatched to any gene: 10. The full variable domain, rest sourced from reference TRBV19 and TRBJ2-7, is DGGITQSPKYLFRKEGQNVTLSCEQNLNHDAMYWYRQDPGQGLRLIYYSQIVNDFQKGDIAEGYSVSREKKESFPLTVTSAQKNPTAFYLCASSILPGQGLYEQYFGPGTRLTVT.

The V and J genes are TRBV5-1 and TRBJ1-2; maybe TRBD1 (5 bases). The germline gives CDR1 SGHRS, CDR2 YFSETQ. Trimming took 3 bases from V and 3 from J, leaving 12 bases between them. The CDR3 runs to 14 residues. The CDR3 loop is CASSSETVDYGYTF. For the CDR3, the DNA is TGCGCCAGCAGCTCCGAGACAGTTGACTATGGCTACACCTTC. Variable domain in full (rest from reference TRBV5-1 and TRBJ1-2): KAGVTQTPRYLIKTRGQQVTLSCSPISGHRSVSWYQQTPGQGLQFLFEYFSETQRNKGNFPGRFSGRQFSNSRSEMNVSTLELGDSALYLCASSSETVDYGYTFGSGTRLTVV.

The sample holds one count of this clonotype. This rearrangement joins TRBV4-1 to TRBJ1-4, with no clear D. Between the trimmed V and J ends, which lost 2 bases and 0 bases, there was a span of 4 bases. The CDR3 covers 14 residues. From germline, CDR1 is MGHRA and CDR2 YSYEKL. The CDR3: CASSQPATNEKLFF. The DNA of the CDR3 is TGCGCCAGCAGCCAACCCGCAACTAATGAAAAACTGTTTTTT.

This chain joins TRBV25-1 and TRBJ1-2; perhaps TRBD1 as D (6 bases). The CDR3 is made up of 16 amino acids. Germline CDR1 reads MGHDK; CDR2 reads SYGVNS. Trimming left V 6 bases short and J 7 bases short, with 24 bases between. The CDR3 loop reads CASSYHRGQGAAGYTF. For the CDR3, the DNA is TGTGCCAGCAGCTACCACCGGGGGCAGGGAGCGGCTGGCTACACCTTC.

This clonotype has just a few counts. The genes are TRBV5-5 and TRBJ1-2, with unresolved D. Germline loops: CDR1 SGHKS, CDR2 YYEKEE (reference sequence). Trimming left V 2 bases short and J 1 base short, with 12 bases between. The CDR3 has 15 residues. In nucleotides, the CDR3 is TGTGCCAGCAGCTTCCTCCAGGTCTTTAACTATGGCTACACCTTC. The encoded protein is CASSFLQVFNYGYTF.

The V call is TRBV4-1, the J call TRBJ2-7; D gene uncertain. The CDR3 loop spans 14 amino acids. The V gene lost 0 bases and the J gene lost 2 bases, with 8 bases spanning the gap. Per germline, CDR1 MGHRA and CDR2 YSYEKL. The CDR3 bases are TGCGCCAGCAGCCAAGATATTTTCGCCTACGAGCAGTACTTC. It is translated as CASSQDIFAYEQYF.

CDR3 region: CASSQFPKGPLHEQYF. DNA of the CDR3: TGTGCCAGCAGCCAATTCCCGAAGGGCCCGCTCCACGAGCAGTACTTC. This chain connects TRBV4-2 to TRBJ2-7; D gene unclear. The germline V gene encodes CDR1 LGHNA and CDR2 YNFKEQ. V dropped 2 bases and J dropped 5 bases, with 19 bases sitting between them. The CDR3 runs to 16 residues.

The chain carries TRBV7-2 and TRBJ1-2; possible D gene TRBD1, 5 bases. The CDR3 extends over 15 amino acids. The germline V gene has CDR1 SGHTA and CDR2 FQGNSA. V was trimmed by 2 bases and J by 5 bases, leaving 15 bases between them. CDR3: CASSLTGPVGYGYTF. The CDR3 DNA reads as TGTGCCAGCAGCTTAACAGGTCCAGTTGGATATGGCTACACCTTC.

This chain links TRBV7-9 with TRBJ1-2; D might be TRBD1 (6 bases). Germline V CDR1 and CDR2: SEHNR, FQNEAQ (reference sequence). The CDR3 covers 15 residues. V was cut by 1 base and J by 3 bases, with 12 bases left in between. This CDR3 reads CASSLEVGGHYGYTF. Here the CDR3 DNA reads TGTGCCAGCAGCTTAGAAGTGGGGGGCCACTATGGCTACACCTTC.

The chain links TRBV27 to TRBJ1-1; possibly TRBD1 for D (5 bases). V gave up 3 bases and J gave up 3 bases, with 20 bases separating them. Germline CDR1 reads MNHEY; CDR2 reads SMNVEV (reference sequence). The CDR3 sequence is 17 residues long. CDR3 loop: CASSFMRWGREDTEAFF. The CDR3, as DNA: TGTGCCAGCAGTTTTATGCGCTGGGGCAGGGAAGACACTGAAGCTTTCTTT.

Details on this clonotype: Lacking the conserved final phenylalanine or tryptophan, this CDR3 likely reflects a read error. V is TRBV6-5 and J is TRBJ1-3, with D tentatively TRBD1 (5 bases). This CDR3 region has 14 residues. Germline V gene data show CDR1 as MNHEY and CDR2 as SVGAGI. The ends were cut back, 6 bases at V and 4 bases at J, with 13 bases in the middle. Here the CDR3 DNA reads TGTGCCAGCAGCCGGACAAGACGCGGAAACACCATATATTTG. Translating gives CASSRTRRGNTIYL.

CDR3 residues: CASSLTLTERGRFGYTF. CDR3 nucleotide sequence: TGCGCCAGCAGCTTGACCCTTACGGAGAGAGGACGATTTGGCTACACCTTC. This chain uses TRBV5-1 with TRBJ1-2; D not certain. Trimming removed 1 base from V and 7 bases from J, with 23 bases in between. CDR1 SGHRS and CDR2 YFSETQ come from the germline V gene. The CDR3 covers 17 residues.

V usage is TRBV3-1 and J usage is TRBJ1-1, with no clear D. The CDR3 sequence is 16 residues long. Between the trimmed V and J ends, which lost 4 bases and 1 base, there was a span of 16 bases. Per the germline V gene, CDR1 is LGHDT and CDR2 is YNNKEL (reference sequence). As DNA, the CDR3 is TGTGCCAGCAGCCTAAGGGCCGGACGTACGAACACTGAAGCTTTCTTT. Amino acid sequence: CASSLRAGRTNTEAFF.

This clonotype turned up a few times. J is TRBJ1-6 and V is TRBV4-1; D may be TRBD1 (5 bases). Between the trimmed V and J ends, which lost 0 bases and 0 bases, there was a span of 15 bases. The CDR3 loop spans 19 amino acids. Germline CDR1 and CDR2: MGHRA and YSYEKL. In DNA form, the CDR3 reads TGCGCCAGCAGCCAAGATATGGTGGGGCGAAGCTCCTATAATTCACCCCTCCACTTT. This encodes CASSQDMVGRSSYNSPLHF.

This clonotype was counted a few times. The rearrangement links TRBV21-1 to TRBJ2-7; the DNA was not used to check the table's D call, TRBD1. TRBV21-1 corresponds to a pseudogene. This CDR3 is 14 amino acids long. CDR3 amino acids: CASSKESGGYEQYF. The CDR3 coding sequence is TGTGCCAGCAGCAAAGAGTCAGGGGGCTACGAGCAGTACTTC.

This clonotype was detected many times. This chain connects TRBV20-1 to TRBJ2-5, with 7 bases matching TRBD1. CDR3 size: 14 residues. Germline-derived CDR1 and CDR2 are DFQATT and SNEGSKA (reference sequence). The V segment lost 3 bases and the J segment 1 base; nucleotides outside the gene matches: 5. The CDR3 is CSARVQGLQETQYF. The CDR3 DNA sequence: TGCAGTGCTAGGGTACAGGGGCTCCAAGAGACCCAGTACTTC.

This clonotype was observed a handful of times. V usage is TRBV6-2 or TRBV6-3 and J usage is TRBJ1-1, with 8 positions matching TRBD1. Germline CDR1 reads MNHEY; CDR2 reads SVGEGT. Trimming took 1 base from V and 6 from J; bases not matched to a gene: 4. CDR3 length: 14 residues. The CDR3 DNA is TGTGCCAGCAGTTACTACAGGGGGAATGCTGAAGCTTTCTTT. Translated: CASSYYRGNAEAFF.

This clonotype was detected a few times. This chain links TRBV7-2 with TRBJ1-6; the D gene is possibly TRBD1 (5 bases). Germline V gene data show CDR1 as SGHTA and CDR2 as FQGNSA. The CDR3 is 15 amino acids. Trimming removed 1 base at V and 5 bases at J, with 9 bases between. The CDR3 DNA reads TGTGCCAGCAGCTTAGTGGGGACTAATAATTCACCCCTCCACTTT. It is translated as CASSLVGTNNSPLHF.

Comments on this clonotype: The CDR3 end shows no conserved phenylalanine or tryptophan, and so a read error is likely. The chain couples TRBV27 to TRBJ1-1; D call uncertain. Germline V CDR1 and CDR2: MNHEY, SMNVEV (reference sequence). Trimming took off 5 bases at V and 4 bases at J, with 11 bases between the two ends. The CDR3 has 13 amino acids. CDR3 residues: CASSHVSTTEAFL. The CDR3 coding sequence is TGTGCCAGCAGTCACGTCTCAACCACTGAAGCTTTCTTG.

This clonotype has more than one count but fewer than ten. The chain uses TRBV20-1 and TRBJ1-2, with D uncertain. V was clipped by 2 bases and J by 8 bases, with 12 bases between them. The V gene's germline CDR1 is DFQATT and CDR2 SNEGSKA (reference sequence). The CDR3 consists of 12 residues. CDR3 sequence: CSARIPGHGYTF. The CDR3 DNA reads TGCAGTGCTAGAATACCCGGCCACGGCTACACCTTC.

The rearrangement uses TRBV7-9 and TRBJ1-3, with D tentatively TRBD1 (5 bases). CDR1 is SEHNR and CDR2 is FQNEAQ in the germline V gene (reference sequence). V was shortened by 2 bases and J by 7 bases, with 12 bases between the two germline ends. The length of the CDR3 is 14 residues. The CDR3 loop reads CASSLLAGYNTIYF. Written as DNA, the CDR3 is TGTGCCAGCAGCTTACTGGCAGGGTATAACACCATATATTTT.

This chain links TRBV29-1 with TRBJ1-5; D remains ambiguous. The length of the CDR3 is 14 residues. The germline V gene encodes CDR1 SQVTM and CDR2 ANQGSEA. The V gene lost 4 bases and the J gene lost 0 bases, with 10 bases spanning the gap. This chain's CDR3 is CSVATANSNQPQHF. The CDR3 DNA sequence: TGCAGCGTTGCCACAGCCAATAGCAATCAGCCCCAGCATTTT.

The rearrangement joins TRBV12-3 or TRBV12-4 to TRBJ1-2; D not certain. This CDR3 has 13 amino acids. V was trimmed by 3 bases and J by 3 bases, leaving 8 bases between them. CDR3 coding DNA: TGTGCCAGCAGTTTGGACCGGCACTATGGCTACACCTTC. This sequence encodes CASSLDRHYGYTF.

There are a few counts of this clonotype. This rearrangement joins TRBV5-1 to TRBJ1-5; D unresolved. The length of the CDR3 is 13 residues. The germline V and J ends were trimmed by 2 bases and 7 bases, with 10 bases remaining between them. Looked up from germline, CDR1 is SGHRS and CDR2 is YFSETQ. The CDR3 is CASSLHPRQPQHF. Here the CDR3 DNA reads TGCGCCAGCAGCTTACACCCCAGGCAGCCCCAGCATTTT.

As to this clonotype: The CDR3 carries no conserved terminal phenylalanine or tryptophan, so it likely arises from a read error. The DNA is omitted, as the CDR3 cannot be located on it reliably, and the CDR3 follows TCRdb's listing. The chain has TRBV29-1 and TRBJ1-2; the table's D call of TRBD1 was not tested on the DNA. The CDR3 is 9 residues long, ends included. Germline assignment: CDR1 SQVTM and CDR2 ANQGSEA. The CDR3 sequence: CSAYTPGEV.

This clonotype occurred a few times. The genes are TRBV15 and TRBJ1-5, with D perhaps TRBD1 (5 bases). Germline V gene lookup returns CDR1 LNHNV and CDR2 YYDKDF (reference sequence). The CDR3 is made up of 16 amino acids. V shed 0 bases and J shed 4 bases, with 13 bases lying between them. CDR3 region: CATSREPGRRNQPQHF. The CDR3 nucleotides are TGTGCCACCAGCAGAGAGCCGGGGCGGCGGAATCAGCCCCAGCATTTT.